This T cell receptor beta chain is drawn from a study of T-cell memory formation after mild COVID-19 (dated by TCRdb to 2020 to 2023). Looking at the study overall: TCR sequence clusters from the two donors were largely donor specific. Longitudinal TCRalpha and TCRbeta repertoire sequencing tracked T-cell clones expanding and contracting after mild COVID-19 in two donors. Two young, previously healthy adult volunteers, one female and one male, were included in the cohort.

Data came from an Illumina NovaSeq 6000. TCRalpha and TCRbeta cDNA libraries were built by 5'RACE with constant-segment primers, adding sample barcodes and unique molecular identifiers. Trizol reagent was used to extract RNA from every sample. Library amplification was performed in two PCR steps, and a second sample barcode and Illumina TruSeq adapters were introduced in the second step. The libraries were sequenced on an Illumina NovaSeq using 2 x 150 bp paired-end reads. The published analysis was carried out like this. The reads were demultiplexed and collapsed into UMI-guided consensus sequences using migec v1.2.7. Using mixcr v2.1.11, UMI consensuses were aligned to TRA and TRB V and J templates and then assembled into clonotypes. A clonotype was counted as expanded or contracted only when both edgeR and NoisET called the clonotype significant, with the noise models trained on biological replicates. For edgeR calls, a false discovery rate-adjusted p below 0.01 and a log2 fold-change threshold of 1 were applied. As an exploratory analysis of dynamics, PCA with hierarchical clustering was applied to max-normalized trajectories of the 1000 most abundant clonotypes. Separately sequenced CD4+ and CD8+ repertoires were used to assign the CD4 or CD8 phenotype of responding clones. The raw public reads went through TCRdb reprocessing: fastp at Q25, MiXCR clone calling, in-frame beta chains kept. All rows with the same CDR3 protein become a single entry with the most common DNA and genes. The V and J calls come from TCRdb's annotation, not from the publication. This sample is represented by around 500,000 distinct CDR3 sequences; around a sixth of them were singletons. The ten largest clones capture 10% to 15% of the sample.

Ficoll-Paque density gradient centrifugation was the method used to isolate PBMCs. As concerns this clonotype: The antigen this receptor binds is unknown. No quality values exist for individual bases; no much larger clone is one base distant.

Overall results and qualifications from the work: Contracting CD4+ clones were located mainly in the CM and EM memory subsets, whereas CD8+ clones were found to be enriched in EMRA. SARS-CoV-2 specificity of the second-wave clones peaking on day 37 was not confirmed. The study included only a couple of mild cases, and larger cohorts that include severe cases with pre-infection samples were judged to be necessary. The detection of some responding clones in pre-infection memory suggests that pre-existing cross-reactive memory T cells joined the SARS-CoV-2 response. Clones contracting from day 15 to 85 had balanced CD4/CD8 phenotypes, while a second wave expanding from day 15 to 37 was biased towards CD4+.

The clonotype originates from an adult woman who had mild COVID-19 (a few samples of this study predate the infection). The sample titles of this study are shuffled in the database, so cell type and time point are left out; the donor was told from shared clones. Sequences were obtained from PBMCs or a T cell subset sorted from them (not recorded which).

The CDR3 sequence is CAPSEQYF. The nucleotides are TGTGCCCCCTCCGAGCAGTACTTC. The chain was built from TRBV15 and TRBJ2-7; the D gene lacks a confident call. From the germline V gene (reference sequence), CDR1 is LNHNV and CDR2 is YYDKDF. V gives up 11 bases and J gives up 6 bases, and the segment between their germline ends measures 5 bases. The CDR3 goes from the cysteine to the phenylalanine over 8 residues. The only DNA kept is the CDR3, 24 bases in frame from the first base.